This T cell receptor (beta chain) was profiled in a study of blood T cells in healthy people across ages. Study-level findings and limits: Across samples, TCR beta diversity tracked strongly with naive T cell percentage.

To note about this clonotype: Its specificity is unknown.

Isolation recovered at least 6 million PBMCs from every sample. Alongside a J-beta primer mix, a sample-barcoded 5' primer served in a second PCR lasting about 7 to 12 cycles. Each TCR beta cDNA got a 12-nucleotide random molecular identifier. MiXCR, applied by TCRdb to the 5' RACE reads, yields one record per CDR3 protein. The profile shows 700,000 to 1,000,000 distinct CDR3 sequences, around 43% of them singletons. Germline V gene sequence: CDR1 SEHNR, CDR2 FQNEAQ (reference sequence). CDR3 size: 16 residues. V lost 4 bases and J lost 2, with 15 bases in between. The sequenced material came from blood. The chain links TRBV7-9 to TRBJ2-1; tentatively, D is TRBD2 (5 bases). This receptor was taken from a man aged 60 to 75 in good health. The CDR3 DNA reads TGTGCCAGCAGCTCCCGGGCCCCCGGGGCCTACAATGAGCAGTTCTTC. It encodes CASSSRAPGAYNEQFF.